Listed below are T cell receptor beta chains from one sample, sequenced in a study of beta chain features in type 1 diabetes. Only in-frame clones appear in the TCRdb table, and some are missing; sequencing was by immunoSEQ multiplex PCR. The table has under 200,000 clones, 7.5% to 9.5% seen once. The sequenced material came from central memory CD4+ T cells from blood. These receptor sequences come from a woman aged 18-29 years in good health. The CDR3 runs from the conserved cysteine through the conserved F or W. The order of the fields is V gene, clone size, D gene, J gene, CDR3 DNA, CDR3 protein. The D gene is left open where the match is weak. Some rows mark clone size as missing; the rest say once, few, many or name a class of expanded clone.

TRBV30	few	.	TRBJ2-7	TGTGCCTGGAGTCCTTCTAACCACGAGCAGTACTTC	CAWSPSNHEQYF
TRBV21-1	few	.	TRBJ2-7	TGTGCCAGCAGCAACCGAGGTAGCGGGGGCTATCCTGACACTTACGAGCAGTACTTC	CASSNRGSGGYPDTYEQYF
TRBV2	.	.	TRBJ2-7	TGTGCCAGCAGTGGGCAGGGGAACTACGAGCAGTACTTC	CASSGQGNYEQYF
TRBV2	.	.	TRBJ2-7	TGTGCCAGCAGTGACATCGGGACATCAGTCAAGCAGTACTTC	CASSDIGTSVKQYF
TRBV6-6	few	.	TRBJ1-2	TGTGCCAGCAGTTCCGGGGGTGGCTACACCTTC	CASSSGGGYTF
TRBV11-2	.	.	TRBJ1-2	TGTGCCAGCAGCTTAGGCGAATTCAAGTATGGCTACACCTTC	CASSLGEFKYGYTF
TRBV29-1	few	.	TRBJ2-2	TGCAGCGCTGAGTTCGCCGGGGAGCTGTTTTTT	CSAEFAGELFF
TRBV7-6	.	TRBD2	TRBJ2-3	TGTGCCAGCAGCAATAGCGGGAGGCGCACAGATACGCAGTATTTT	CASSNSGRRTDTQYF
TRBV19	.	TRBD1	TRBJ2-1	TGTGCCACCTCGACAGGGGGTAACAATGAGCAGTTCTTC	CATSTGGNNEQFF
TRBV2	few	.	TRBJ2-7	TGTTCCACTGGTACAGGGAACGAGCAGTACTTC	CSTGTGNEQYF
TRBV4-1	few	TRBD1	TRBJ2-3	TGCGCCAGCAGCCGGCTGCAGGGGGCCGGCGGCACAGATACGCAGTATTTT	CASSRLQGAGGTDTQYF
TRBV4-2	few	.	TRBJ2-1	TGTGCCAGCAGCCAAGATGGACTACGCCGCGATGAGCAGTTCTTC	CASSQDGLRRDEQFF
TRBV6-5	few	.	TRBJ2-7	TGTGCCAGCAGTCACAGGAGCTACGAGCAGTACTTC	CASSHRSYEQYF
TRBV5-1	few	TRBD1	TRBJ2-5	TGCGCCAGCAGCACCGGACAGGGGTCGGGGACCCAGTACTTC	CASSTGQGSGTQYF
TRBV27	few	.	TRBJ1-4	TGTGCCAGCAGTCCCGAGGGCGTCAATGAAAAACTGTTTTTT	CASSPEGVNEKLFF
TRBV6-5	few	.	TRBJ1-2	TGTGCCAGCAGTCAGGACACCGTCTATGGCTACACCTTC	CASSQDTVYGYTF
TRBV2	few	.	TRBJ2-1	TGTGCCAGCAGAGGAGGGGCTAACAATGAGCAGTTCTTC	CASRGGANNEQFF
TRBV4-3	.	.	TRBJ1-2	TGCGCCAGCAGCCAAGATACACAGGGTAACTATGGCTACACCTTC	CASSQDTQGNYGYTF
TRBV7-8	.	TRBD1	TRBJ2-7	TGTGCCAGCAGCCCTCGCTGGACAGGAAGGGAGCAGTACTTC	CASSPRWTGREQYF
TRBV7-2	.	TRBD1	TRBJ2-3	TGTGCCAGCAGCCCTTCTAGGACAGGGGCAGATACGCAGTATTTT	CASSPSRTGADTQYF
TRBV7-2	.	.	TRBJ1-1	TGTGCCAGCAGCTATGAGGGACAGAACACTGAAGCTTTCTTT	CASSYEGQNTEAFF
TRBV5-4	.	TRBD2	TRBJ2-7	TGTGCCAGCAGCTCCGGGGGCGGGAGGCGGTACGAGCAGTACTTC	CASSSGGGRRYEQYF
TRBV10-3	.	.	TRBJ2-3	TGTGCCATCAGTGGCGGGGGCCCAGATACGCAGTATTTT	CAISGGGPDTQYF
TRBV11-3	few	TRBD1	TRBJ2-3	TGTGCCAGCAGCCTCCGGGACAGGGTCACAGATACGCAGTATTTT	CASSLRDRVTDTQYF
TRBV5-1	.	TRBD2	TRBJ2-7	TGCGCCAGCAGCATCGGGACTAGCCCGTACGAGCAGTACTTC	CASSIGTSPYEQYF
TRBV5-6	.	.	TRBJ1-3	TGTGCCAGCAGCTTGGGAGGCAACTCTGGAAACACCATATATTTT	CASSLGGNSGNTIYF
TRBV5-4	few	TRBD1	TRBJ2-6	TGTGCCAGCAGCTCCCCGTTGGGACAGGGGAACTCTGGGGCCAACGTCCTGACTTTC	CASSSPLGQGNSGANVLTF
TRBV30	.	.	TRBJ1-4	TGTGCCTGGAGTGTACTACGGGGGGCGGATGAAAAACTGTTTTTT	CAWSVLRGADEKLFF
TRBV19	.	TRBD2	TRBJ2-1	TGTGCCAGTAGTATTGCCACTGGCGGGAGTTACAATGAGCAGTTCTTC	CASSIATGGSYNEQFF
TRBV30	.	.	TRBJ2-3	TGTGCCTGGAGAGTGGAGGGGGCCGCGCAGTATTTT	CAWRVEGAAQYF
TRBV5-1	.	.	TRBJ1-3	TGCGCCAGCAGCTCCACCGGGACACCGGGAAACACCATATATTTT	CASSSTGTPGNTIYF
TRBV29-1	.	TRBD1	TRBJ2-7	TGCAGCGCAGCAACAGGGGGCAACTACGAGCAGTACTTC	CSAATGGNYEQYF
TRBV28	few	.	TRBJ1-2	TGTGCCAGCAGTCCCCCCTCCGGCAGGAGGAATGGTGGCTACACCTTC	CASSPPSGRRNGGYTF
TRBV13	.	.	TRBJ2-2	TGTGCCAGCAGCGCCTTCAGGGGACGGACCGGGGAGCTGTTTTTT	CASSAFRGRTGELFF
TRBV29-1	few	TRBD2	TRBJ2-1	TGCAGCGTTGAAGGCGTTGGAACTAGCGGGAGCTACAATGAGCAGTTCTTC	CSVEGVGTSGSYNEQFF
TRBV30	few	.	TRBJ2-7	TGTGCCTGGAGTGTACTCGAAACCTCCTACGAGCAGTACTTC	CAWSVLETSYEQYF
TRBV7-8	.	.	TRBJ1-2	TGTGCCAGCAGCTTAGCACCAGGCCAAGGCTACACCTTC	CASSLAPGQGYTF
TRBV7-9	.	.	TRBJ1-1	TGTGCCAGCAGCTTACTAAACACTGAAGCTTTCTTT	CASSLLNTEAFF
TRBV7-9	.	.	TRBJ1-2	TGCGCCAGCAGCCAAGATTCACAGGGAGATGGCTACACCTTC	CASSQDSQGDGYTF
TRBV4-2	.	TRBD1	TRBJ2-1	TGTGCCAGCAGCCAAGATTCAGGGGGCTTCTACAATGAGCAGTTCTTC	CASSQDSGGFYNEQFF
TRBV6-6	.	.	TRBJ2-1	TGTGCCAGCAGTTCGACTAGGAGCTCCTACAATGAGCAGTTCTTC	CASSSTRSSYNEQFF
TRBV7-2	.	.	TRBJ1-1	TGTGCCAGCACCCCAGGGATGGGCACTGAAGCTTTCTTT	CASTPGMGTEAFF
TRBV18	.	TRBD1	TRBJ1-1	TGTGCCAGCTCACCTGACAGGGGCACTGAAGCTTTCTTT	CASSPDRGTEAFF
TRBV2	.	.	TRBJ1-2	TGTGCCAGCAGTCGTCAGTCCAACAGCCCCTATGGCTACACCTTC	CASSRQSNSPYGYTF
TRBV7-8	.	.	TRBJ2-1	TGTGCCAGCAGCTTAACTAGCAGCAATGAGCAGTTCTTC	CASSLTSSNEQFF
TRBV5-5	few	TRBD1	TRBJ2-7	TGTGCCAGCAGCCGACCTGCAGGGGGAATAGACGAGCAGTACTTC	CASSRPAGGIDEQYF
TRBV6-5	.	TRBD2	TRBJ2-1	TGTGCCATCAGTGATCGGACTAGCGGGAATGAGCAGTTCTTC	CAISDRTSGNEQFF
TRBV6-5	many	.	TRBJ2-7	TGTGCCAGCAGTTACCTATCGGCGGGTGCTCCCCACGAGCAGTACTTC	CASSYLSAGAPHEQYF